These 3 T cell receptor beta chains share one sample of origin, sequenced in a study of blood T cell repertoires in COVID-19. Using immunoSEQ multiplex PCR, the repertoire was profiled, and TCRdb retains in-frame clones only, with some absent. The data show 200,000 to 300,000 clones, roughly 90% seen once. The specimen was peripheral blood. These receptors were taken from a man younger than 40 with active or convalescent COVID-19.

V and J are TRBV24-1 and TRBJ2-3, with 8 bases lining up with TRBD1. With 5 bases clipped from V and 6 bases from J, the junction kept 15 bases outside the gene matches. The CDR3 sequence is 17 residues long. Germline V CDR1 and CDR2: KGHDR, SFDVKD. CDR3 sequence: CATSGATGDGGLDTQYF. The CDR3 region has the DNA TGTGCCACCAGTGGTGCGACAGGGGACGGCGGGTTGGATACGCAGTATTTT.

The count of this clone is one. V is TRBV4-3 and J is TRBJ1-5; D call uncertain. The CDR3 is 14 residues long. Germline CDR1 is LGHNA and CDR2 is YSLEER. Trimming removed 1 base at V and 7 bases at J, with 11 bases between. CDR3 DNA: TGCGCCAGCAGCCAAGTTGTGGGCAGCCAGCCCCAGCATTTT. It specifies CASSQVVGSQPQHF.

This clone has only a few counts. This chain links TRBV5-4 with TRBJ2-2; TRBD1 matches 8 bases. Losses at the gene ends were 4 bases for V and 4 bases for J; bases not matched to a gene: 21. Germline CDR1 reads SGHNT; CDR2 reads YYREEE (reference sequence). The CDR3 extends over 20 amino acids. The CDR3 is CASSGLGQAISTRSTGELFF. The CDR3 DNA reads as TGTGCCAGCAGCGGGCTGGGACAGGCCATTTCTACTCGTAGCACCGGGGAGCTGTTTTTT.